These 31 T cell receptor beta chains were sequenced from one sample in a study of cytomegalovirus exposure and HLA in healthy donors (dated by TCRdb to 2015 to 2018). Library method: the immunoSEQ multiplex PCR assay. In TCRdb, the immuneACCESS table is reduced to in-frame sequences with V and J assigned. These tables do not hold every clone; where another copy was compared, an unresolved V gene accounts for under half, and the others remain unexplained. Across this sample there are 35,000 to 40,000 clones, with around 93% seen only once. Around 3.4% of the sample rests with the top ten. Material for sequencing was PBMCs. Receptors were obtained from a man between 18 and 29 years old in good health and CMV-seronegative.

This clone was seen a single time. The chain recombines TRBV7-8 with TRBJ2-2; TRBD1 aligns across 10 bases. The CDR3 is 16 amino acids. Germline V lookup: CDR1 SGHVS, CDR2 FQNEAQ. J lost 4 bases, V lost 4 bases, and 6 bases had no gene match. The DNA of the CDR3 is TGTGCCAGCAGCTCTTCCGGGACAGGGGCCACCGGGGAGCTGTTTTTT. This codes for CASSSSGTGATGELFF.

The chain carries TRBV7-8 and TRBJ2-7; D is perhaps TRBD1 (6 bases). Germline loops: CDR1 SGHVS, CDR2 FQNEAQ. Trimming stripped 1 base from V and 2 bases from J, with 9 bases between. The CDR3 contains 14 residues. The CDR3 sequence is CASSLGDTTYEQYF. Here the CDR3 DNA reads TGTGCCAGCAGCTTAGGGGACACAACCTACGAGCAGTACTTC.

The chain employs TRBV28 and TRBJ2-5; TRBD2 agrees at 9 bases. The V gene end was trimmed by 3 bases and the J gene end by 4 bases; junction bases not matched to a gene: 3. Germline V lookup: CDR1 MDHEN, CDR2 SYDVKM. The CDR3 totals 14 residues. In nucleotides, the CDR3 is TGTGCCAGCAGTTTTGTTAGCGGGGGAGAGACCCAGTACTTC. Translation: CASSFVSGGETQYF.

V is TRBV11-3 and J is TRBJ2-7; 8 nucleotides line up with TRBD1. Germline CDR1 is SGHNT and CDR2 is YENEEA. The CDR3 contains 15 residues. V lost 5 bases and J lost 0; bases outside the gene matches: 6. CDR3 sequence (DNA): TGTGCCAGCAGCACCGGACAGGGCAGCTCCTACGAGCAGTACTTC. Residues: CASSTGQGSSYEQYF.

The chain links TRBV5-6 to TRBJ1-3; D ambiguous. This CDR3 has 15 residues. Germline lookup yields CDR1 SGHDT and CDR2 YYEEEE. Trimming left V 2 bases short and J 0 bases short, with 9 bases between. CDR3: CASSFQVVSGNTIYF. As DNA, the CDR3 is TGTGCCAGCAGCTTTCAGGTTGTCTCTGGAAACACCATATATTTT.

The chain employs TRBV6-1 and TRBJ1-5; the match to TRBD1 covers 7 bases. This CDR3 comprises 19 residues. From germline, CDR1 is MNHNS and CDR2 SASEGT. The trim removed 3 bases at V and 0 bases at J, leaving 14 bases unmatched. The CDR3 loop reads CASSDFGAGGRISNQPQHF. As DNA, the CDR3 is TGTGCCAGCAGTGACTTCGGTGCAGGGGGTCGAATTAGCAATCAGCCCCAGCATTTT.

This clone has just a few counts. The rearrangement joins TRBV6-5 to TRBJ1-4; no reliable D call. The CDR3 covers 13 residues. The germline gives CDR1 MNHEY, CDR2 SVGAGI. The ends were cut back, 6 bases at V and 10 bases at J, with 15 bases in the middle. CDR3 sequence reads: CASSVAGDTKLFF. CDR3 nucleotide sequence: TGTGCCAGCAGCGTTGCCGGGGATACAAAACTGTTTTTT.

The rearrangement links TRBV5-1 to TRBJ2-4, with 9 bases identical to TRBD1. Germline CDR1 and CDR2: SGHRS and YFSETQ. This CDR3 is built from 16 residues. Trimming removed 4 bases from V and 3 bases from J; junction bases left unmatched: 8. CDR3 region: CASSQGQGLGKNIQYF. The DNA of the CDR3 is TGCGCCAGCAGCCAGGGACAGGGTTTGGGCAAAAACATTCAGTACTTC.

The rearrangement links TRBV27 to TRBJ2-7, with TRBD2 as a possible D gene (6 bases). The germline gives CDR1 MNHEY, CDR2 SMNVEV (reference sequence). Trimming cost V 6 bases and J 0 bases, with 15 bases left between them. CDR3 length: 15 amino acids. The CDR3 loop is CASRTPPTSSYEQYF. In nucleotides, the CDR3 is TGTGCCAGCAGGACCCCCCCGACTAGCTCCTACGAGCAGTACTTC.

This clone was seen a single time. The CDR3 DNA follows: TGTGCCAGCAGCTTACCACAGAACACTGAAGCTTTCTTT. It yields the protein CASSLPQNTEAFF. The rearrangement uses TRBV11-1 and TRBJ1-1; D not certain. This CDR3 is built from 13 residues. The germline gives CDR1 SGHAT, CDR2 FQDESV (reference sequence). The V end lost 2 bases, the J end lost 1 base, and 5 bases lay between the germline ends. Drawing the rest from reference TRBV11-1 and TRBJ1-1, the complete variable domain is EAEVAQSPRYKITEKSQAVAFWCDPISGHATLYWYRQILGQGPELLVQFQDESVVDDSQLPKDRFSAERLKGVDSTLKIQPAELGDSAMYLCASSLPQNTEAFFGQGTRLTVV.

This clone was detected only once. The chain couples TRBV5-4 to TRBJ2-7, with 11 positions matching TRBD2. CDR1 and CDR2 (germline): SGHNT, YYREEE (reference sequence). V was clipped by 4 bases and J by 4 bases; unmatched bases: 7. This CDR3 comprises 15 residues. This CDR3 reads CASSRRTSGRYEQYF. The DNA of the CDR3 is TGTGCCAGCAGCCGTCGGACTAGCGGGCGATACGAGCAGTACTTC. The variable domain in full, completed from reference TRBV5-4 and TRBJ2-7, reads ETGVTQSPTHLIKTRGQQVTLRCSSQSGHNTVSWYQQALGQGPQFIFQYYREEENGRGNFPPRFSGLQFPNYSSELNVNALELDDSALYLCASSRRTSGRYEQYFGPGTRLTVT.

The chain links TRBV10-1 to TRBJ1-1; D gene ambiguous. The germline gives CDR1 WNHNN, CDR2 SYGVQD (reference sequence). The CDR3 covers 15 residues. Trimming took off 3 bases at V and 3 bases at J, with 14 bases between the two ends. CDR3 in amino acids: CASSDPGSGYTEAFF. In DNA form, the CDR3 reads TGCGCCAGCAGTGATCCGGGGTCGGGCTACACTGAAGCTTTCTTT.

V and J are TRBV11-2 and TRBJ2-7, with 12 bases fitting TRBD1. The V gene end was trimmed by 3 bases and the J gene end by 10 bases; junction bases not matched to a gene: 10. CDR3 size: 15 residues. The V gene's germline CDR1 is SGHAT and CDR2 FQNNGV. The CDR3 reads CASSFGTGGLSAQYF. The CDR3 nucleotides read TGTGCCAGCAGCTTTGGGACAGGGGGCTTATCGGCTCAGTACTTC.

The chain employs TRBV6-5 and TRBJ2-7; 13 positions match TRBD2. Per the germline V gene, CDR1 is MNHEY and CDR2 is SVGAGI. The CDR3 runs to 15 residues. V gave up 6 bases and J gave up 6 bases; unmatched junction bases: 8. The CDR3 coding sequence is TGTGCCAGCAGACAAGGGACTAGCGGGGCGCGCGAGCAGTACTTC. Protein product: CASRQGTSGAREQYF.

CDR3 nucleotides: TGTGCCAGCAGCAACAGGGTTGATGAGCAGTTCTTC. Protein: CASSNRVDEQFF. The V call is TRBV9, the J call TRBJ2-1; TRBD1 is a possible D gene (6 bases). Trimming took off 4 bases at V and 8 bases at J, with 10 bases between the two ends. Germline V gives CDR1 SGDLS, CDR2 YYNGEE. CDR3 length: 12 residues.

This chain joins TRBV9 and TRBJ2-2; D not resolved. There are 12 residues in the CDR3. Trimming took off 1 base at V and 7 bases at J, with 5 bases between the two ends. Germline CDR1 is SGDLS and CDR2 is YYNGEE. The DNA of the CDR3 is TGTGCCAGCAGCGTACGGGTCGGGGAGCTGTTTTTT. This sequence encodes CASSVRVGELFF. The whole variable domain, remainder taken from reference TRBV9 and TRBJ2-2, is DSGVTQTPKHLITATGQRVTLRCSPRSGDLSVYWYQQSLDQGLQFLIQYYNGEERAKGNILERFSAQQFPDLHSELNLSSLELGDSALYFCASSVRVGELFFGEGSRLTVL.

V gene TRBV11-2 combines with J gene TRBJ2-2; TRBD1 is a possible D gene (6 bases). The CDR3 has 13 amino acids. Germline assignment: CDR1 SGHAT and CDR2 FQNNGV. V lost 10 bases and J 2 bases, leaving 11 bases between the germline ends. DNA of the CDR3: TGTGCCAATGGACAGACCAACACCGGGGAGCTGTTTTTT. Amino acid sequence: CANGQTNTGELFF.

The chain is built from TRBV27 and TRBJ1-5, with a possible D match to TRBD1 (6 bases). The ends were cut back, 6 bases at V and 11 bases at J, with 14 bases in the middle. CDR1 MNHEY and CDR2 SMNVEV come from the germline V gene (reference sequence). The CDR3 has 12 residues. The CDR3 nucleotides are TGTGCCAGCAGAACAGGGTCTGAGACCCAGCATTTT. As protein: CASRTGSETQHF.

This chain joins TRBV7-9 and TRBJ2-7; 9 bases match TRBD2. This CDR3 is built from 14 residues. The germline V gene has CDR1 SEHNR and CDR2 FQNEAQ (reference sequence). Unmatched junction bases numbered 1, after V lost 1 base and J lost 3 bases. CDR3 DNA: TGTGCCAGCAGCTTAGGACTAGCGGTCTACGAGCAGTACTTC. Residues: CASSLGLAVYEQYF.

The rearrangement links TRBV6-1 to TRBJ1-1; D is unclear. Trimming shortened V by 1 base and J by 11 bases, and 23 bases separated the two germline ends. Germline-derived CDR1 and CDR2 are MNHNS and SASEGT. This CDR3 region has 16 residues. The CDR3 loop reads CASSEGGGGGNLGAFF. CDR3 DNA sequence: TGTGCCAGCAGTGAAGGCGGTGGAGGTGGGAACTTAGGGGCTTTCTTT.

The CDR3 reads CSVAGLMTEAFF. In DNA, the CDR3 is TGCAGCGTTGCAGGGTTGATGACTGAAGCTTTCTTT. The chain is built from TRBV29-1 and TRBJ1-1; D possibly corresponds to TRBD1 (5 bases). This CDR3 is built from 12 residues. Germline CDR1 SQVTM, CDR2 ANQGSEA. V shed 4 bases and J shed 5 bases, with 11 bases lying between them.

The gene calls are TRBV7-8 and TRBJ1-1; weak D call: TRBD1 (5 bases). Trimming took off 5 bases at V and 6 bases at J, with 13 bases between the two ends. CDR1 and CDR2 from the germline V gene are SGHVS and FQNEAQ. The CDR3 is 13 amino acids. DNA of the CDR3: TGTGCCAGCAGCCCCGGGGGAGGCGCTGAAGCTTTCTTT. This translates into CASSPGGGAEAFF.

This chain uses TRBV11-1 with TRBJ2-7; 8 bases agree with TRBD2. In germline, CDR1 is SGHAT, CDR2 FQDESV (reference sequence). V was pared by 6 bases and J by 3 bases, with 7 bases of the junction left unmatched. The CDR3 runs 14 residues. CDR3: CASRGGTRNYEQYF. Here the CDR3 DNA reads TGTGCCAGCAGGGGTGGGACTAGAAACTACGAGCAGTACTTC. Full variable domain (missing parts from reference TRBV11-1 and TRBJ2-7): EAEVAQSPRYKITEKSQAVAFWCDPISGHATLYWYRQILGQGPELLVQFQDESVVDDSQLPKDRFSAERLKGVDSTLKIQPAELGDSAMYLCASRGGTRNYEQYFGPGTRLTVT.

CDR3 protein: CASRGLAGNGEQYF. CDR3 coding DNA: TGTGCCAGCCGAGGACTAGCGGGGAATGGCGAGCAGTACTTC. The V and J genes are TRBV11-2 and TRBJ2-7, with 12 bases matching TRBD2. The CDR3 contains 14 residues. Looked up from germline, CDR1 is SGHAT and CDR2 is FQNNGV. Trimming cost V 8 bases and J 6 bases; bases outside gene matches: 8.

The genes are TRBV2 and TRBJ2-1; D might be TRBD2 (5 bases). V shed 6 bases and J shed 2 bases, with 11 bases lying between them. CDR1 and CDR2 from the germline V gene are SNHLY and FYNNEI. The CDR3 loop spans 14 amino acids. For the CDR3, the DNA is TGTGCCAGCAGATTTAGCGTCCCCTACAATGAGCAGTTCTTC. Protein: CASRFSVPYNEQFF.

This clone appeared once. The V gene is TRBV7-6, the J gene TRBJ2-1; 8 bases map to TRBD1. Looked up from germline, CDR1 is SGHVS and CDR2 is FNYEAQ. Losses at the gene ends were 5 bases for V and 4 bases for J; bases not matched to a gene: 7. The CDR3 loop spans 15 amino acids. CDR3 sequence: CASSLIQGVYNEQFF. The CDR3 DNA reads TGTGCCAGCAGCCTCATACAGGGGGTTTACAATGAGCAGTTCTTC.

The chain combines TRBV27 with TRBJ2-3; D is unresolved. The CDR3 is 12 residues long. Trimming pared 6 bases from V and 5 bases from J, leaving 9 bases between. CDR1 and CDR2 from the germline V gene are MNHEY and SMNVEV (reference sequence). CDR3 DNA: TGTGCCAGCAGCGTGCGGCGAGATACGCAGTATTTT. It specifies CASSVRRDTQYF.

The rearrangement uses TRBV6-4 and TRBJ2-2, with TRBD2 matching 9 bases. The ends lost 5 bases at V and 3 bases at J; junction bases unmatched: 4. From germline, CDR1 is MRHNA and CDR2 SNTAGT. This CDR3 comprises 15 residues. The CDR3 here is CASSPGLAHTGELFF. CDR3 DNA: TGTGCCAGCAGTCCGGGACTAGCCCACACCGGGGAGCTGTTTTTT.

J is TRBJ2-7 and V is TRBV19; 7 bases line up with TRBD2. From germline, CDR1 is LNHDA and CDR2 SQIVND (reference sequence). The trim removed 1 base at V and 2 bases at J, leaving 8 bases unmatched. This CDR3 has 16 amino acids. The CDR3, as DNA: TGTGCCAGTAGTATAGGGAGCGGGGCAGGACCCTACGAGCAGTACTTC. Amino acid sequence: CASSIGSGAGPYEQYF.

The sample holds one count of this clone. The rearrangement uses TRBV19 and TRBJ1-1, with a weak D call TRBD1 (5 bases). CDR1 and CDR2 from the germline V gene are LNHDA and SQIVND (reference sequence). V was clipped by 3 bases and J by 0 bases, with 11 bases between them. This CDR3 is built from 15 residues. The CDR3 loop is CASSMYRTMNTEAFF. In nucleotides, the CDR3 is TGTGCCAGTAGTATGTACAGGACCATGAACACTGAAGCTTTCTTT. The full variable domain, rest sourced from reference TRBV19 and TRBJ1-1, is DGGITQSPKYLFRKEGQNVTLSCEQNLNHDAMYWYRQDPGQGLRLIYYSQIVNDFQKGDIAEGYSVSREKKESFPLTVTSAQKNPTAFYLCASSMYRTMNTEAFFGQGTRLTVV.

This sequence joins TRBV7-2 and TRBJ2-3; D is uncertain. Germline-derived CDR1 and CDR2 are SGHTA and FQGNSA. V lost 4 bases and J lost 2, with 4 bases in between. This CDR3 has 12 residues. The CDR3 nucleotides read TGTGCCAGCAGCTATTACACAGATACGCAGTATTTT. This codes for CASSYYTDTQYF. The full variable domain, in which reference TRBV7-2 and TRBJ2-3 provide the parts outside the CDR3, is GAGVSQSPSNKVTEKGKDVELRCDPISGHTALYWYRQSLGQGLEFLIYFQGNSAPDKSGLPSDRFSAERTGGSVSTLTIQRTQQEDSAVYLCASSYYTDTQYFGPGTRLTVL.